This T cell receptor (beta chain) was sequenced in a study of blood T cell repertoires in COVID-19. In the study overall: T cells, B-cell-depleted T cells, or PBMCs supplied cDNA or gDNA.

This CDR3 is 15 amino acids long. Germline CDR1 reads MGHDK; CDR2 reads SYGVNS. V was cut by 5 bases and J by 3 bases, with 14 bases left in between. Sequencing used immunoSEQ multiplex PCR; TCRdb keeps in-frame clones, though not all of them. Among about 240,000 clones, 70% to 90% were seen once, and the ten largest hold 4%. Sequenced sample: peripheral blood. The V gene is TRBV25-1, the J gene TRBJ1-5, with a weak D call TRBD1 (5 bases). The receptor's source is a man aged 50-60 years with acute or convalescent COVID-19. In DNA, the CDR3 is TGTGCCAGCAGTCCTAGGGGATGGGTCAATCAGCCCCAGCATTTT. This translates into CASSPRGWVNQPQHF.